The sequence of this T cell receptor (beta chain) was determined in a study of blood T cell repertoires in COVID-19. Study at large: Donors in the United States, Italy and Spain gave samples during acute or convalescent COVID-19.

Per germline, CDR1 SEHNR and CDR2 FQNEAQ (reference sequence). The V gene end was trimmed by 4 bases and the J gene end by 7 bases; junction bases not matched to a gene: 5. CDR3 length equals 14 residues. About this clone itself: The identical CDR3 is also encoded by other nucleotide sequences in the sample.

Libraries were prepared by immunoSEQ multiplex PCR; TCRdb keeps only in-frame clonotypes and omits some of them. Of under 250,000 clones in the sample, approximately 83% are singletons; the top ten hold 3% to 3.5%. The V call is TRBV7-9, the J call TRBJ1-2; 11 bases map to TRBD1. The specimen was peripheral blood. The source is a woman aged 25 to 39 who had recovered from COVID-19. The CDR3 DNA sequence: TGTGCCAGCAGCTCGGGGACAGGGGGTTTTGGCTACACCTTC. Its protein is CASSSGTGGFGYTF.